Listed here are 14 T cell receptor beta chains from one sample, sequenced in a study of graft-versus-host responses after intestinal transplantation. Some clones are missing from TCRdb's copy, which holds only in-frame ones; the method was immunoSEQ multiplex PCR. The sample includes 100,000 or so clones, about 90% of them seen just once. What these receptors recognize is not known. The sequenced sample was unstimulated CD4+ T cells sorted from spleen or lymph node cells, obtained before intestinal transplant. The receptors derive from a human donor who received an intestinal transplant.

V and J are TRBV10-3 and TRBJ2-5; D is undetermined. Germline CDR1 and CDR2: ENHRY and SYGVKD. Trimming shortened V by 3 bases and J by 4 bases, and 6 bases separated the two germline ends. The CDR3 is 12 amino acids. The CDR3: CAISDYRETQYF. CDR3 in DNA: TGTGCCATCAGTGATTACAGAGAGACCCAGTACTTC.

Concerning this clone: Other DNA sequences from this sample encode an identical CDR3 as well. The CDR3 spells CASSLRTSGNSYNEQFF. The CDR3, as DNA: TGTGCCAGCAGTCTGCGGACTAGCGGGAATTCCTACAATGAGCAGTTCTTC. The gene calls are TRBV27 and TRBJ2-1; 12 positions match TRBD2. This CDR3 has 17 residues. Germline V gene sequence: CDR1 MNHEY, CDR2 SMNVEV (reference sequence). The junction had 6 bases not matched to a gene; V was cut back by 5 bases and J by 1 base.

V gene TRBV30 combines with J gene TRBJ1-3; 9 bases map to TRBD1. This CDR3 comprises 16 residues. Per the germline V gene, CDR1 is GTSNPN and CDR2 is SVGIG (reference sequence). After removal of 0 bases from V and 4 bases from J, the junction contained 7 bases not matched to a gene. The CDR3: CAWSVPLGTGGNTIYF. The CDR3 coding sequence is TGTGCCTGGAGTGTACCCCTTGGGACAGGGGGAAACACCATATATTTT.

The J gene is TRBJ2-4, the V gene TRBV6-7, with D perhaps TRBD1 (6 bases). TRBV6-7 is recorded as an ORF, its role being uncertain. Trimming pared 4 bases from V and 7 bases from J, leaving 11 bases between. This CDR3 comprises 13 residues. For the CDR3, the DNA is TGTGCCAGCAGTTCCCGAGACAGGAACATTCAGTACTTC. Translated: CASSSRDRNIQYF.

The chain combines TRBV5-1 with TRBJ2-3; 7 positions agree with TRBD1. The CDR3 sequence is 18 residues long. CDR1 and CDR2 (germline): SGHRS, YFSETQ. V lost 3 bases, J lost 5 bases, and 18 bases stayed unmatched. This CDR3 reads CASSWVEGAEFGGDTQYF. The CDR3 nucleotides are TGCGCCAGCAGCTGGGTCGAGGGGGCAGAGTTTGGTGGAGATACGCAGTATTTT.

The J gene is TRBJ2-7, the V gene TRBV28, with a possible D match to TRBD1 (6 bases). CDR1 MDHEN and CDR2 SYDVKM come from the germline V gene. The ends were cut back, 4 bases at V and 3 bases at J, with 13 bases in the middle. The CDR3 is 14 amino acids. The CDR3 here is CASSSLQGIYEQYF. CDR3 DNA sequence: TGTGCCAGCAGTTCACTACAGGGTATCTACGAGCAGTACTTC.

In nucleotides, the CDR3 is TGTGCCAGCAGCTTAGGAGGGAGGGGATCACCCCTCCACTTT. Residues: CASSLGGRGSPLHF. The chain recombines TRBV7-3 with TRBJ1-6, with D possibly TRBD1 on 5 matching bases. Germline V lookup: CDR1 SGHTA, CDR2 FQGTGA. The CDR3 is 14 amino acids. V was trimmed by 2 bases and J by 10 bases, leaving 12 bases between them.

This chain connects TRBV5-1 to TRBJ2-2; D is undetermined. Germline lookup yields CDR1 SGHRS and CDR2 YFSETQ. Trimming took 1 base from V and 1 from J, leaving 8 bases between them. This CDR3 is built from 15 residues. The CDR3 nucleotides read TGCGCCAGCAGCTTGACTACAATGAACACCGGGGAGCTGTTTTTT. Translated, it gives CASSLTTMNTGELFF.

CDR3 DNA: TGTGCCAGCAGTAATCTCCGGCTAGCGGGGGGGGAGCAGTTCTTC. Protein: CASSNLRLAGGEQFF. The V and J genes are TRBV6-5 and TRBJ2-1; 12 bases align to TRBD2. The germline gives CDR1 MNHEY, CDR2 SVGAGI. J lost 10 bases, V lost 5 bases, and 9 bases had no gene match. This CDR3 has 15 residues.

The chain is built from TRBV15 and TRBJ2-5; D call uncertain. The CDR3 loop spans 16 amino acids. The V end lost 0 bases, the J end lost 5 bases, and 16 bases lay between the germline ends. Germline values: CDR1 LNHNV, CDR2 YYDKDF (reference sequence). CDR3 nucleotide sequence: TGTGCCACCAGCAGAGATTCTCGGAACAGTTTGGAGACCCAGTACTTC. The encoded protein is CATSRDSRNSLETQYF.

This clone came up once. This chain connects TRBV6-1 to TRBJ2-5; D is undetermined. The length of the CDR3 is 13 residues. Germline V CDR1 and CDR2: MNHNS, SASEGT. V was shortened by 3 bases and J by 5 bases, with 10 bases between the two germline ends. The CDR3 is CASSDVARETQYF. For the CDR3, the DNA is TGTGCCAGCAGTGACGTAGCACGGGAGACCCAGTACTTC.

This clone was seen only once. The DNA for the CDR3 is TGTGCCAGGGGGGAACACGGGACTAGCGGGACATGGGAGCAGTTCTTC. As protein: CARGEHGTSGTWEQFF. The rearrangement joins TRBV6-9 to TRBJ2-1; the match to TRBD2 covers 13 bases. The length of the CDR3 is 16 residues. J gave up 10 bases and V 9 bases, and 15 bases lay outside the gene matches. The germline gives CDR1 MNHGY, CDR2 SVAAGI.

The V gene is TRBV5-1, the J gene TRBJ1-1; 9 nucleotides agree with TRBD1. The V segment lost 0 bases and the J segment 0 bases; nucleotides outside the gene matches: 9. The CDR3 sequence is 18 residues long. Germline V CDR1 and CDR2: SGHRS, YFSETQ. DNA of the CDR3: TGCGCCAGCAGCTTGGGAGACAGGGGGGGGCTCATGAACACTGAAGCTTTCTTT. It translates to CASSLGDRGGLMNTEAFF.

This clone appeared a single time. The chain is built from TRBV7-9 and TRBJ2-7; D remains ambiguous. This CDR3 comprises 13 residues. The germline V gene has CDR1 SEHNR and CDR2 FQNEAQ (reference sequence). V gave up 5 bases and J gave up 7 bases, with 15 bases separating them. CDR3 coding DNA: TGTGCCAGCAGCCCGCCCTCGATGCGGGAGCAGTACTTC. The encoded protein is CASSPPSMREQYF.